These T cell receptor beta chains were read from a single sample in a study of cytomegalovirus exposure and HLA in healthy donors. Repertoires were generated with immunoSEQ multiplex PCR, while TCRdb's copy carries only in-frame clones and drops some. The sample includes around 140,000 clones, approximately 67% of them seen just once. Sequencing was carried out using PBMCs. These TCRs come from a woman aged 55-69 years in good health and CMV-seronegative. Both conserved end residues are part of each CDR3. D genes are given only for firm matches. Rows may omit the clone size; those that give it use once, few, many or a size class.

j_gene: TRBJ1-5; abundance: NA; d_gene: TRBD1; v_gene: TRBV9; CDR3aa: CASSLGTGSNQPQHF; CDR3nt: TGTGCCAGCAGCCTCGGGACAGGGAGCAATCAGCCCCAGCATTTT
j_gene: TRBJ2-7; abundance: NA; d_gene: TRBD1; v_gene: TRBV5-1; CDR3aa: CASSFSAGSTGSYEQYF; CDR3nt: TGCGCCAGCAGCTTTTCTGCGGGTTCGACAGGGTCCTACGAGCAGTACTTC
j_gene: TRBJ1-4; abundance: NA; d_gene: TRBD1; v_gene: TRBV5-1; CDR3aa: CASTPRTGDSEKLFF; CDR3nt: TGCGCCAGCACCCCACGGACAGGGGATAGTGAAAAACTGTTTTTT
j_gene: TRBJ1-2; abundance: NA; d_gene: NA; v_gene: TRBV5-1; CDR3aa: CASSLAPDRDSYGYTF; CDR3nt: TGCGCCAGCAGCTTGGCCCCCGACCGAGACTCCTATGGCTACACCTTC
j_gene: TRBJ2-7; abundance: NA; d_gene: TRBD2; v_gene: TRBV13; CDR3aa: CASSLTSAPAEQYF; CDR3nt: TGTGCCAGCAGCTTGACTAGCGCCCCGGCGGAGCAGTACTTC
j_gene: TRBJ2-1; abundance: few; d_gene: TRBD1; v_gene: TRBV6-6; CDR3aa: CASSYSGTANEQFF; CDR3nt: TGTGCCAGCAGTTACTCCGGGACAGCGAATGAGCAGTTCTTC
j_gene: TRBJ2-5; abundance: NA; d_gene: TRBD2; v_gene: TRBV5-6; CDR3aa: CASSTGTSGGAGETQYF; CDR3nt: TGTGCCAGCAGCACCGGGACTAGCGGGGGGGCCGGGGAGACCCAGTACTTC
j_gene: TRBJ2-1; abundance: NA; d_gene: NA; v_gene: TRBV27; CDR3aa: CASSLSGQRGNEQFF; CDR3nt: TGTGCCAGCAGTCTCTCCGGACAGCGTGGGAATGAGCAGTTCTTC
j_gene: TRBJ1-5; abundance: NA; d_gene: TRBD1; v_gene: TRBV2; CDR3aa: CASSEEGGAVQPQHF; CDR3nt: TGTGCCAGCAGTGAAGAAGGGGGCGCGGTTCAGCCCCAGCATTTT
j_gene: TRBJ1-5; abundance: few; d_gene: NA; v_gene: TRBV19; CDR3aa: CASTPGLLDQPQHF; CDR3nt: TGTGCCAGTACACCGGGACTCCTCGATCAGCCCCAGCATTTT
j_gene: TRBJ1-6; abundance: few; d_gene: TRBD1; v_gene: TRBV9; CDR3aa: CASSVRGDSPLHF; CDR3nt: TGTGCCAGCAGCGTCAGGGGGGATTCACCCCTCCACTTT
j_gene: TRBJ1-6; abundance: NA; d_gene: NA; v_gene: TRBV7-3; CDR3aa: CASSPVRGTYNSPLHF; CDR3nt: TGTGCCAGCAGCCCAGTAAGAGGGACCTATAATTCACCCCTCCACTTT
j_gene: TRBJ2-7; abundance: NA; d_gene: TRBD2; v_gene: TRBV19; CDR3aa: CASSLLGGPGYEQYF; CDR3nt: TGTGCCAGTAGTCTCCTGGGAGGGCCGGGATACGAGCAGTACTTC
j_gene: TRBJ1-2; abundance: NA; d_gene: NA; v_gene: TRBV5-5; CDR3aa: CASSPSQGPSYGYTF; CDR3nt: TGTGCCAGCAGCCCCTCTCAGGGCCCCTCCTATGGCTACACCTTC
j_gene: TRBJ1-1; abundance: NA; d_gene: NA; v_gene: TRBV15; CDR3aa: CATSRAEEGTEAFF; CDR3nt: TGTGCCACCAGCAGAGCGGAGGAGGGGACTGAAGCTTTCTTT
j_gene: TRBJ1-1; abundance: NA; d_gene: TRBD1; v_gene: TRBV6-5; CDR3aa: CASSYDENRGSAFF; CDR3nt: TGTGCCAGCAGTTACGACGAAAACAGGGGGTCGGCTTTCTTT
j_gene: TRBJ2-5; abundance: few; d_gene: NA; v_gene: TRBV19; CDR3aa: CASNPGIQETQYF; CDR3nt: TGTGCCAGTAATCCGGGGATTCAAGAGACCCAGTACTTC
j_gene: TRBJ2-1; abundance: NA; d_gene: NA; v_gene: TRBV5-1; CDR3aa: CASSLDRNNEQFF; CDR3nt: TGCGCCAGCAGCTTGGACAGGAACAATGAGCAGTTCTTC
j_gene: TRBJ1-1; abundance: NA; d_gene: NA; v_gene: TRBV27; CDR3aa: CASRWGGNTEAFF; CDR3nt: TGTGCCAGCAGATGGGGGGGGAACACTGAAGCTTTCTTT
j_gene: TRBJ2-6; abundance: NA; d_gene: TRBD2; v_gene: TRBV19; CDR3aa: CASSKGLAGPTGANVLTF; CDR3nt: TGTGCCAGTAGTAAGGGACTAGCGGGGCCCACTGGGGCCAACGTCCTGACTTTC
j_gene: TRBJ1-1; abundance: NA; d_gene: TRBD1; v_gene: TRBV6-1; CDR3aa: CASTLDRESEAFF; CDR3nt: TGTGCCAGCACCCTCGACAGGGAATCTGAAGCTTTCTTT
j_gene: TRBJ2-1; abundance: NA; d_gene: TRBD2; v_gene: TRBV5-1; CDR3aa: CASSLARSGPGEQFF; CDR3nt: TGCGCCAGCAGCTTGGCCCGTAGCGGGCCCGGGGAGCAGTTCTTC
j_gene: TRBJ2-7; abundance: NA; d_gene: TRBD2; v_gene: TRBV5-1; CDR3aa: CASSLGALARSSYEQYF; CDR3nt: TGCGCCAGCAGCTTGGGGGCACTAGCGCGGAGCTCCTACGAGCAGTACTTC
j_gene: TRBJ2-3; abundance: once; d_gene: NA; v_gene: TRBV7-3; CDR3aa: CASSLLGTDTQYF; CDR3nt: TGTGCCAGCAGCTTATTAGGCACAGATACGCAGTATTTT
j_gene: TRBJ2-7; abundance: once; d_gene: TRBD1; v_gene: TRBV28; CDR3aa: CASSLPGTGVHEQYF; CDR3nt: TGTGCCAGCAGCCTCCCCGGGACAGGGGTACACGAGCAGTACTTC
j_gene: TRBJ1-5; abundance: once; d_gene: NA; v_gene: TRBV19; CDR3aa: CATLGSGNQPQHF; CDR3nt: TGTGCCACCCTCGGGTCCGGCAATCAGCCCCAGCATTTT
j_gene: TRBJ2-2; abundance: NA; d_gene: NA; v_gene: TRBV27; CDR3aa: CASTGAATGELFF; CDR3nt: TGTGCCAGCACGGGAGCGGCCACCGGGGAGCTGTTTTTT
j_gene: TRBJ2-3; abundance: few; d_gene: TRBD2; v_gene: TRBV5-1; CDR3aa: CASSPGLAGGSWTQYF; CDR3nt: TGCGCCAGCAGCCCAGGACTAGCGGGGGGGTCGTGGACGCAGTATTTT
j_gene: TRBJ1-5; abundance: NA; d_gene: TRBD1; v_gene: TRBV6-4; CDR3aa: CASSDNIGGGQPQHF; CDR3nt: TGTGCCAGCAGTGATAATATAGGGGGCGGTCAGCCCCAGCATTTT
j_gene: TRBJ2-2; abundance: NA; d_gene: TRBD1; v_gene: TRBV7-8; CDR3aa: CASSLAGRDRAANTGELFF; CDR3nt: TGTGCCAGCAGCTTAGCGGGCCGGGACAGGGCTGCGAACACCGGGGAGCTGTTTTTT
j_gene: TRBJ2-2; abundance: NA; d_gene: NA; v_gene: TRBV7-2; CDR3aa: CASSLEGGAWGELFF; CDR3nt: TGTGCCAGCAGCTTAGAAGGGGGGGCCTGGGGGGAGCTGTTTTTT
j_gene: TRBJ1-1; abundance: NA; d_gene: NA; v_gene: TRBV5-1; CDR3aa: CASSPDSLDRPRRAFF; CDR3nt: TGCGCCAGCAGCCCCGACAGTCTCGATAGACCCAGACGAGCTTTCTTT
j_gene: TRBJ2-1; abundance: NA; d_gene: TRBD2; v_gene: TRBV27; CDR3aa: CASSPLAGGTYNEQFF; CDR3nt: TGTGCCAGCAGTCCCCTAGCGGGAGGGACCTACAATGAGCAGTTCTTC
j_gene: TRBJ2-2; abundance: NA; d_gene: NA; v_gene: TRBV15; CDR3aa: CATSRDPGSLTGELFF; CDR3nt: TGTGCCACCAGCAGAGATCCGGGTAGCCTCACCGGGGAGCTGTTTTTT
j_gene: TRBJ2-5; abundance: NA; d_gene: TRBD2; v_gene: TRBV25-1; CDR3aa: CASSPLAGDRQETQYF; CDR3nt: TGTGCCAGCAGTCCCCTAGCGGGAGATCGTCAAGAGACCCAGTACTTC
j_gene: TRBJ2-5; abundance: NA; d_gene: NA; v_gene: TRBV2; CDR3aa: CASTRLETQYF; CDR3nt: TGTGCCAGCACGCGCCTTGAGACCCAGTACTTC
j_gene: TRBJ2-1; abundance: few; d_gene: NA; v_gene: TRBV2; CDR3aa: CASSEPPPSSYNEQFF; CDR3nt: TGTGCCAGCAGTGAACCGCCTCCGAGCTCCTACAATGAGCAGTTCTTC
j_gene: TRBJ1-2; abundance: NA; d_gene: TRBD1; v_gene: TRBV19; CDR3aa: CASSMDRGGYTF; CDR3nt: TGTGCCAGTAGTATGGACAGGGGCGGCTACACCTTC
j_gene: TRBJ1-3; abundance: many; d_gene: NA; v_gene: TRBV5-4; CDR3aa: CASSLAGASGNTIYF; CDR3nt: TGTGCCAGCAGCTTAGCGGGCGCCTCTGGAAACACCATATATTTT
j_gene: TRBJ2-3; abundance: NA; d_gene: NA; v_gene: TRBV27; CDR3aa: CASSLLSPPDTQYF; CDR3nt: TGTGCCAGCAGTTTATTAAGCCCTCCAGATACGCAGTATTTT
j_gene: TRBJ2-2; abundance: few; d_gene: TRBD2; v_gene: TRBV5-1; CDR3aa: CASSFMRERAGELFF; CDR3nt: TGCGCCAGCAGCTTTATGCGGGAGCGGGCCGGGGAGCTGTTTTTT
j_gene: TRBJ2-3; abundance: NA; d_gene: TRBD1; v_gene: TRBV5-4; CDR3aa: CASNRDRVTDTQYF; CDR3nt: TGTGCCAGCAATCGGGACAGGGTCACAGATACGCAGTATTTT
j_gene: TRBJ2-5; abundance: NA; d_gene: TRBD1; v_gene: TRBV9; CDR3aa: CASSVEDRGGQETQYF; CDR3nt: TGTGCCAGCAGCGTGGAGGACAGGGGAGGACAAGAGACCCAGTACTTC
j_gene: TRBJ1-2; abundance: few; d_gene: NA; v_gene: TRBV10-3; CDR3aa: CAISDSVYGYTF; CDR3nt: TGTGCCATCAGTGATTCCGTCTATGGCTACACCTTC
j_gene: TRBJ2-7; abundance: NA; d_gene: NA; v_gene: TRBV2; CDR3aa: CAIGSSYEQYF; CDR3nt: TGTGCCATCGGGTCCTCCTACGAGCAGTACTTC
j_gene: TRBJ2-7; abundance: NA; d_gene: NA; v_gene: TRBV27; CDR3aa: CASSSYGAYEQYF; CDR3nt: TGTGCCAGCAGTTCCTACGGGGCCTACGAGCAGTACTTC
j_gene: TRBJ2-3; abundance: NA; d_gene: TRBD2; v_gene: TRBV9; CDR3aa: CASSASRLAGTRDTQYF; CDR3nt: TGTGCCAGCAGCGCCAGCCGACTAGCGGGAACAAGAGATACGCAGTATTTT
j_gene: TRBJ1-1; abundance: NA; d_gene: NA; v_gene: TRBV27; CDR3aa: CASSPYGVPGGTEAFF; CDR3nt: TGTGCCAGCAGTCCCTATGGAGTCCCGGGGGGCACTGAAGCTTTCTTT
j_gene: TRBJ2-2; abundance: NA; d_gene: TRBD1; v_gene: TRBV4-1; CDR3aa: CASTPGQGVSGELFF; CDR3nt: TGCGCCAGCACACCGGGACAGGGGGTATCCGGGGAGCTGTTTTTT
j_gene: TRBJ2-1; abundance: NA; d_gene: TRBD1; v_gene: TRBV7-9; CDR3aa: CASSPAGQGWFF; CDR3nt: TGTGCCAGCAGCCCAGCGGGACAGGGGTGGTTCTTC
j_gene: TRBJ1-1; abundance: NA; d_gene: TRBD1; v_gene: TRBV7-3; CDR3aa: CASSSRPGGDTEAFF; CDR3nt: TGTGCCAGCAGCTCCCGCCCAGGGGGCGACACTGAAGCTTTCTTT
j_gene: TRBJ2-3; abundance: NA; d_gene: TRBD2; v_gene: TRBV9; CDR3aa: CASSARGGRTDTQYF; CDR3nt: TGTGCCAGCAGCGCGCGGGGGGGCCGGACAGATACGCAGTATTTT
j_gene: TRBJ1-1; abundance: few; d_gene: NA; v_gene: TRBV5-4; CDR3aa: CASSYPGATEAFF; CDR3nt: TGTGCCAGCAGCTACCCAGGGGCTACTGAAGCTTTCTTT
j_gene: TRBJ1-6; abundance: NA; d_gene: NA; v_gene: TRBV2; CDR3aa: CASSEAGLHNSPLHF; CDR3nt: TGTGCCAGCAGTGAAGCGGGGCTCCATAATTCACCCCTCCACTTT